This TCR beta chain came from a study of T cells in Graves' hyperthyroidism and ophthalmopathy. Study findings and constraints: Blood also held most thyroid clonotypes expanded beyond 0.001. With a median lead of 6.5 months before onset, the model predicted ophthalmopathy.

RNA transcripts served as the template for amplifying TCR beta CDR3 regions. First-round RT-PCR with HTBI primers amplified the TCR CDR3 region. TCRdb reanalysed the multiplex PCR reads using MiXCR and keeps one entry per CDR3 protein. The table has hundreds of thousands of distinct CDR3 sequences, roughly 24% seen once. V lost 6 bases and J lost 7; bases outside the gene matches: 10. The germline V gene has CDR1 MNHEY and CDR2 SVGAGI. This CDR3 comprises 14 residues. This clonotype was counted ten times or more. Its antigen is currently unknown. Sequenced sample: blood. The clonotype originates from a woman in her twenties or thirties with Graves' ophthalmopathy. This sequence joins TRBV6-5 and TRBJ1-2, with 8 positions matching TRBD1. Here the CDR3 reads CASRRPDRGSGYTF. Written as DNA, the CDR3 is TGTGCCAGCAGGCGACCAGACAGGGGATCTGGCTACACCTTC.